The 23 T cell receptor gamma chains presented below share a single source sample, sequenced in a study of Vδ1+ human thymocytes listed by TCRdb under 2018. TCRdb shows the sequencer as Illumina MiSeq. RNA extraction was carried out with the RNeasy mini kit, and reverse transcription was then done using Superscript III. CDR3 amplicons were generated by multiplex PCR with pooled V-gene forward primers and a constant-region reverse primer carrying Illumina adaptor overhangs. With CATT, TCRdb called clones again from the public reads; duplicate DNA rows were later joined. This sample is represented by fewer than 14,000 gamma-chain clones; about 40% of them were singletons. About 2.1% of the sample is in the top ten clones. Paper-wide results and their limitations: The thymic TRG and TRD repertoires appeared highly polyclonal, with Gaussian CDR3 length distributions, in contrast to the oligoclonal repertoires of peripheral blood.

These receptors' targets are unknown. Material: Vdelta1+ gamma-delta thymocytes from the thymus. Explained via the paper, the cell subset or site label denotes: FACS-sorted CD3+ TCRalphabeta- TCRVdelta1+ TCRVdelta2- thymocytes. Receptors originate from a boy in the first two years of life who had congenital heart surgery.

In the case of this clone: This CDR3 is also generated by other DNA sequences in the sample. This chain links TRGV9 with TRGJ1 or TRGJ2. No J segment appears in TCRdb, so it was assigned here by matching the sequence to germline. The trim removed 3 bases at V and 0 bases at J, leaving 5 bases unmatched. Germline V CDR1 and CDR2: GITISATS, ISYDGTV (reference sequence). The CDR3 is 14 amino acids. The CDR3 sequence is CALWEPPNYYKKLF. Here the CDR3 DNA reads TGTGCCTTGTGGGAGCCTCCGAATTATTATAAGAAACTCTTT.

The chain carries TRGV4 and TRGJP2. TCRdb records no J gene; here it was assigned by comparing the DNA to germline. Germline loops: CDR1 EGSTGY, CDR2 YDSYTSSV. J lost 0 bases, V lost 0 bases, and 7 bases had no gene match. CDR3 size: 17 residues. In DNA, the CDR3 is TGTGCCACCTGGGATGGGTTCAAGCATAGTAGTGATTGGATCAAGACGTTT. Translation: CATWDGFKHSSDWIKTF.

The chain links TRGV2 to TRGJP2. Here the J gene came from matching the DNA to germline, since TCRdb omits it. Losses at the gene ends were 11 bases for V and 8 bases for J; bases not matched to a gene: 5. Germline loops: CDR1 EGSNGY, CDR2 YDSYNSKV. This CDR3 comprises 10 residues. CDR3 in amino acids: CAIQDWIKTF. CDR3 bases: TGTGCCATCCAGGATTGGATCAAGACGTTT.

A note on this clone: A read error may explain this, as a much larger clone is one base away. In the same sample, other DNA sequences code for this CDR3. The chain combines TRGV5 with TRGJ1 or TRGJ2. TCRdb offers no J gene call, so here the DNA was matched to germline to obtain one. Per germline, CDR1 VINAFY and CDR2 YDVSNSKD. The CDR3 is 13 residues long. V trimming: 0 bases; J trimming: 6 bases; junction bases outside the gene matches: 5. The CDR3, as DNA: TGTGCCACCTGGGACAGGCCTTCTTATAAGAAACTCTTT. Amino acids: CATWDRPSYKKLF.

Remarks on this clone: The junction shows a germline mismatch at one end, possibly a read error. The V gene is TRGV4, the J gene TRGJ1 or TRGJ2. Assignment of the J gene here rests on matching the DNA to germline, because TCRdb gives none. From germline, CDR1 is EGSTGY and CDR2 YDSYTSSV. This CDR3 has 13 amino acids. The CDR3 loop is CATWDGPSYKKLF. The CDR3 bases are TGCGCCACCTGGGATGGGCCATCTTATAAGAAACTCTTT.

V is TRGV9 and J is TRGJ1 or TRGJ2. No J gene was available from TCRdb, and it was assigned here by a germline match of the DNA. The germline gives CDR1 GITISATS, CDR2 ISYDGTV (reference sequence). The CDR3 consists of 14 residues. J was trimmed by 7 bases and V by 0 bases; bases with no gene match: 9. The CDR3 nucleotides are TGTGCCTTGTGGGAGGTGCAGGGTAGGTATAAGAAACTCTTT. It encodes CALWEVQGRYKKLF.

This chain joins TRGV4 and TRGJ1 or TRGJ2. The J gene is absent in TCRdb and was assigned here via DNA matching to germline. The CDR3 runs to 15 residues. Unmatched junction bases numbered 10, after V lost 0 bases and J lost 5 bases. The germline gives CDR1 EGSTGY, CDR2 YDSYTSSV. CDR3 protein: CATWDGLLSDYKKLF. Written as DNA, the CDR3 is TGTGCCACCTGGGATGGGCTGTTATCAGATTATAAGAAACTCTTT.

The chain couples TRGV8 to TRGJ1 or TRGJ2. No J segment appears in TCRdb, so it was assigned here by matching the sequence to germline. With 2 bases clipped from V and 3 bases from J, the junction kept 4 bases outside the gene matches. CDR3 size: 13 residues. CDR1 VENAVY and CDR2 YDSYNSRV come from the germline V gene. The CDR3 nucleotides are TGTGCCACCTGGGATACCTCTTATTATAAGAAACTCTTT. It codes for CATWDTSYYKKLF.

In its sample, this clone was seen a few times. Within the sample, other DNA sequences also encode this same CDR3. The J gene is TRGJ1 or TRGJ2, the V gene TRGV9. Germline loops: CDR1 GITISATS, CDR2 ISYDGTV (reference sequence). The junction had 4 bases not matched to a gene; V was cut back by 2 bases and J by 3 bases. This CDR3 has 13 residues. CDR3 in DNA: TGTGCCTTGTGGGAGGGAGCTTATTATAAGAAACTCTTT. Translation: CALWEGAYYKKLF.

Regarding this clone: An end of the junction does not agree with germline; a read error may underlie this. The chain carries TRGV9 and TRGJ1 or TRGJ2. The CDR3 loop spans 12 amino acids. From germline, CDR1 is GITISATS and CDR2 ISYDGTV (reference sequence). CDR3 coding DNA: TGTGCCTTGGGGGAGCGGGCCGGTAAGAAACTCTTT. Its protein product is CALGERAGKKLF.

J is TRGJ1 or TRGJ2 and V is TRGV9. The J gene, not given by TCRdb, was assigned here from a germline match of the nucleotide sequence. The CDR3 spans 17 residues. J gave up 2 bases and V 0 bases, and 13 bases lay outside the gene matches. Germline values: CDR1 GITISATS, CDR2 ISYDGTV (reference sequence). The CDR3 coding sequence is TGTGCCTTGTGGGAGGTGCATGTTTTGAGGTATTATTATAAGAAACTCTTT. This gives the protein CALWEVHVLRYYYKKLF.

Concerning this clone itself: One end of the junction is discordant with germline, which a read error may explain. The gene calls are TRGV2 and TRGJ1 or TRGJ2. There are 9 residues in the CDR3. Germline V gives CDR1 EGSNGY, CDR2 YDSYNSKV. The CDR3 sequence is CATYPARVF. In DNA form, the CDR3 reads TGTGCCACCTACCCGGCGCGTGTCTTT.

The V and J genes are TRGV9 and TRGJ1 or TRGJ2. The J gene is absent in TCRdb and was assigned here via DNA matching to germline. V was pared by 1 base and J by 4 bases, with 7 bases of the junction left unmatched. The CDR3 covers 14 residues. Germline values: CDR1 GITISATS, CDR2 ISYDGTV (reference sequence). CDR3 protein: CALWEVKEYYKKLF. CDR3 sequence (DNA): TGTGCCTTGTGGGAGGTCAAGGAGTATTATAAGAAACTCTTT.

The rearrangement uses TRGV9 and TRGJP1. No J gene was available from TCRdb, and it was assigned here by a germline match of the DNA. The CDR3 runs to 15 residues. Looked up from germline, CDR1 is GITISATS and CDR2 is ISYDGTV (reference sequence). The ends lost 4 bases at V and 0 bases at J; junction bases unmatched: 5. CDR3 sequence: CALWEDNTTGWFKIF. The DNA of the CDR3 is TGTGCCTTGTGGGAAGATAATACCACTGGTTGGTTCAAGATATTT.

Points on this clone: A much bigger clone sits one base away, suggesting this may be a read error. The sample carries other DNA sequences with the same CDR3. J is TRGJ1 or TRGJ2 and V is TRGV3. No J gene is reported in TCRdb; it was inferred here by comparing the DNA with germline. CDR3 length equals 13 residues. With V trimmed by 0 bases and J by 4 bases, 3 bases remained unmatched. Germline loops: CDR1 VTNTFY, CDR2 YDVSTARD (reference sequence). The chain's CDR3 is CATWDRGYYKKLF. The CDR3 DNA is TGTGCCACCTGGGACAGGGGGTATTATAAGAAACTCTTT.

The chain employs TRGV3 and TRGJ1 or TRGJ2. Losses at the gene ends were 0 bases for V and 7 bases for J; bases not matched to a gene: 3. Germline lookup yields CDR1 VTNTFY and CDR2 YDVSTARD (reference sequence). The CDR3 extends over 12 amino acids. The CDR3, as DNA: TGTGCCACCTGGGACAGGTACTATAAGAAACTCTTT. The encoded protein is CATWDRYYKKLF.

The V gene is TRGV9, the J gene TRGJ1 or TRGJ2. The V gene's germline CDR1 is GITISATS and CDR2 ISYDGTV (reference sequence). The trim removed 3 bases at V and 5 bases at J, leaving 7 bases unmatched. The CDR3 consists of 13 residues. CDR3 sequence reads: CALWEINNYKKLF. The CDR3 nucleotides are TGTGCCTTGTGGGAGATAAATAATTATAAGAAACTCTTT.

This sequence joins TRGV3 and TRGJ1 or TRGJ2. Germline matching of the DNA provided the J gene here, since TCRdb leaves it blank. V lost 1 base and J lost 10; bases outside the gene matches: 10. CDR3 length: 13 residues. Germline CDR1 reads VTNTFY; CDR2 reads YDVSTARD (reference sequence). This CDR3 is CATWDSLVVKKLF. The CDR3 coding sequence is TGTGCCACCTGGGACAGCCTAGTAGTGAAGAAACTCTTT.

This clone appeared a few times. V usage is TRGV5 and J usage is TRGJ1 or TRGJ2. CDR1 VINAFY and CDR2 YDVSNSKD come from the germline V gene. The CDR3 extends over 15 amino acids. The trim removed 3 bases at V and 3 bases at J, leaving 11 bases unmatched. CDR3 residues: CATWDAGAGYYKKLF. For the CDR3, the DNA is TGTGCCACCTGGGACGCGGGGGCGGGTTATTATAAGAAACTCTTT.

A note on this clone: Sequence at one end of the junction differs from germline and may be a read error. The rearrangement joins TRGV4 to TRGJ1 or TRGJ2. The germline CDR1 and CDR2 sequences are EGSTGY and YDSYTSSV. The CDR3 covers 12 residues. The CDR3 DNA sequence: TGTGCCACCTGGGGTGGGCTCTATAAGAAACTCTTT. Translated, it gives CATWGGLYKKLF.

The V gene is TRGV5, the J gene TRGJ1 or TRGJ2. Losses at the gene ends were 6 bases for V and 8 bases for J; bases not matched to a gene: 7. From germline, CDR1 is VINAFY and CDR2 YDVSNSKD. This CDR3 has 11 amino acids. CDR3 region: CATWNVDKKLF. CDR3 nucleotide sequence: TGTGCCACCTGGAACGTCGATAAGAAACTCTTT.

A remark on this clone: A much larger clone differs from this one at a single base, so this may be a read error. The gene calls are TRGV3 and TRGJ1 or TRGJ2. TCRdb offers no J gene call, so here the DNA was matched to germline to obtain one. In germline, CDR1 is VTNTFY, CDR2 YDVSTARD (reference sequence). The V gene end was trimmed by 5 bases and the J gene end by 5 bases; junction bases not matched to a gene: 3. This CDR3 is built from 11 residues. This chain's CDR3 is CATWADYKKLF. The CDR3 DNA follows: TGTGCCACCTGGGCCGATTATAAGAAACTCTTT.

J is TRGJ1 or TRGJ2 and V is TRGV8. The J gene, not given by TCRdb, was assigned here from a germline match of the nucleotide sequence. J was trimmed by 9 bases and V by 1 base; bases with no gene match: 3. This CDR3 has 11 residues. Germline-derived CDR1 and CDR2 are VENAVY and YDSYNSRV. Here the CDR3 reads CATWDSGKKLF. The DNA for the CDR3 is TGTGCCACCTGGGATAGTGGTAAGAAACTCTTT.